The clone carrying this TCR beta chain was detected ten times or more. These data are taken from a study of CD8 T cells in ankylosing spondylitis. In making TCR beta libraries, quantitative 5'-RACE with molecular barcodes was used. MiXCR, run by TCRdb on the 5' RACE reads, gives a single entry per CDR3 protein. The sample has some 130,000 distinct CDR3 sequences; 7.5% to 9.5% are singletons. Sequencing input: synovial fluid, either unsorted or a sorted T cell fraction (not recorded which). This receptor was obtained from a male donor with ankylosing spondylitis.

The CDR3 spells CASSPGQGHTGELFF. DNA of the CDR3: TGTGCCAGCAGCCCCGGACAGGGTCACACCGGGGAGCTGTTTTTT. The rearrangement uses TRBV5-5 and TRBJ2-2; 8 nucleotides line up with TRBD1. Germline values: CDR1 SGHKS, CDR2 YYEKEE (reference sequence). The CDR3 totals 15 residues. V lost 4 bases, J lost 3 bases, and 5 bases stayed unmatched.